This T cell receptor (beta chain) comes out of a study of T-cell memory formation after mild COVID-19. Across the study: TCR clusters mostly belonged to single donors. The study, taken as a whole, reports: The authors did not confirm SARS-CoV-2 specificity of second-wave clones peaking day 37. Clones which contracted sat mainly in CM and EM if CD4+, and in EMRA if CD8+.

Germline V gives CDR1 SQVTM, CDR2 ANQGSEA. The CDR3 runs 11 residues. The V end was cut by 2 bases, the J end by 6 bases, with 5 bases between. This clonotype has just a few counts. Its antigen is unidentified. 5'RACE with constant-segment primers built TCRalpha and TCRbeta cDNA libraries with UMIs. TCRdb reprocessed the 5' RACE reads with MiXCR, giving one entry per CDR3 protein. The sample has 250,000 to 300,000 distinct CDR3 sequences, more than 15% seen once; the top ten hold 22%. The chain has TRBV29-1 and TRBJ2-1, with D perhaps matching TRBD2 (5 bases). The receptor's source is a man younger than 35 who had mild COVID-19 (a few samples of this study predate the infection). Cell type and time point are not known. The sequenced material came from PBMCs or a T cell subset sorted from them (not recorded which). The CDR3 coding sequence is TGCAGCGTTGAACGGGGCAATGAGCAGTTCTTC. This translates into CSVERGNEQFF.